These 15 T cell receptor beta chains were sequenced from one sample in a study of Graves' ophthalmopathy and Graves' hyperthyroidism. Amplification of the TCR beta CDR3 regions used RNA transcripts (as template). The workflow started with a first-round RT-PCR run with HTBI primers and then moved on to a second-round multiplex PCR. TCRdb re-called the multiplex PCR reads with MiXCR, one entry per CDR3 protein. This repertoire shows about 740,000 distinct CDR3 sequences, 40% found once; its top ten account for around 40%. The specimen sequenced was peripheral blood. The source of these receptors is an adult man with Graves' ophthalmopathy.

Only one count was recorded for this clonotype. One end of the junction is discordant with germline, which a read error may explain. The chain couples TRBV10-3 to TRBJ1-2; a weak D match, TRBD1 (5 bases). Germline CDR1 ENHRY, CDR2 SYGVKD. The CDR3 is 15 residues long. The CDR3 nucleotides are TGTGCCAGCCGCTTGGGGGGGGGTTTTAGCTATGACTACACCTTC. Encoded protein: CASRLGGGFSYDYTF.

The chain uses TRBV29-1 and TRBJ1-1; D remains unclear. Germline CDR1 SQVTM, CDR2 ANQGSEA. With 6 bases removed from V and 1 base from J, the gap between germline ends came to 12 bases. This CDR3 contains 13 residues. In DNA, the CDR3 is TGCAGCGTCAGAAACCGGGGGAACACTGAAGCTTTCTTT. It translates to CSVRNRGNTEAFF.

This clonotype was picked up many times. V gene TRBV7-2 combines with J gene TRBJ1-1; 11 bases agree with TRBD1. CDR3 length: 15 residues. Looked up from germline, CDR1 is SGHTA and CDR2 is FQGNSA. Losses at the gene ends were 5 bases for V and 4 bases for J; bases not matched to a gene: 6. In DNA, the CDR3 is TGTGCCAGCAGCATCCGGACAGGGGGCGGCACTGAAGCTTTCTTT. It codes for CASSIRTGGGTEAFF.

The rearrangement links TRBV7-3 to TRBJ2-3; D is unresolved. CDR1 is SGHTA and CDR2 is FQGTGA in the germline V gene. The CDR3 spans 13 residues. V dropped 1 base and J dropped 4 bases, with 6 bases sitting between them. DNA of the CDR3: TGTGCCAGCAGCTTAATACGTCCAGATACGCAGTATTTT. Translation: CASSLIRPDTQYF.

J is TRBJ2-6 and V is TRBV19; possible D gene TRBD1, 6 bases. The CDR3 extends over 14 amino acids. Germline V gives CDR1 LNHDA, CDR2 SQIVND (reference sequence). The CDR3 sequence is CASLTGSGANVLTF. The CDR3 DNA reads TGTGCTAGTCTAACAGGGTCTGGGGCCAACGTCCTGACTTTC.

The rearrangement uses TRBV7-9 and TRBJ2-5; no reliable D call. Germline CDR1 is SEHNR and CDR2 is FQNEAQ (reference sequence). V dropped 1 base and J dropped 0 bases, with 15 bases sitting between them. The CDR3 is 17 amino acids. The CDR3 DNA sequence: TGTGCCAGCAGCTTAGGTTGGCTCCAAGCGAACCAAGAGACCCAGTACTTC. It encodes CASSLGWLQANQETQYF.

This clonotype was found a few times. The CDR3 bases are TGTGCCAGCAGCTTTACGGGACAGGTCTCCGATTCACCCCTCCACTTT. It specifies CASSFTGQVSDSPLHF. The chain carries TRBV7-8 and TRBJ1-6; 8 bases fit TRBD1. The V gene's germline CDR1 is SGHVS and CDR2 FQNEAQ. CDR3 length: 16 residues. V shed 3 bases and J 8 bases; nucleotides not matched to a gene: 9.

The chain joins TRBV20-1 to TRBJ2-7; D possibly corresponds to TRBD1 (6 bases). CDR3 length: 14 amino acids. The germline V and J ends were trimmed by 8 bases and 0 bases, with 17 bases remaining between them. The germline CDR1 and CDR2 sequences are DFQATT and SNEGSKA (reference sequence). The CDR3 sequence: CSSKDRLRSYEQYF. The CDR3, as DNA: TGCAGTAGTAAAGACAGGTTACGCTCCTACGAGCAGTACTTC.

This clonotype was found once. The chain links TRBV15 to TRBJ1-2; D remains unclear. The CDR3 length is 11 residues. V was trimmed by 0 bases and J by 8 bases, leaving 4 bases between them. Germline loops: CDR1 LNHNV, CDR2 YYDKDF (reference sequence). CDR3 sequence reads: CATSREQGYTF. The DNA for the CDR3 is TGTGCCACCAGCAGAGAACAGGGCTACACCTTC.

V usage is TRBV29-1 and J usage is TRBJ1-4; D not certain. V lost 4 bases to trimming and J lost 7 bases, with 10 bases between them. The CDR3 extends over 12 amino acids. The germline V gene has CDR1 SQVTM and CDR2 ANQGSEA. CDR3 sequence reads: CSVGGAGEKLFF. CDR3 coding DNA: TGCAGCGTTGGGGGAGCGGGTGAAAAACTGTTTTTT.

V usage is TRBV24-1 and J usage is TRBJ2-5; possible D gene TRBD1, 6 bases. V was shortened by 7 bases and J by 2 bases, with 10 bases between the two germline ends. The CDR3 consists of 13 residues. The germline V gene encodes CDR1 KGHDR and CDR2 SFDVKD. The CDR3: CATSPGHQETQYF. DNA of the CDR3: TGTGCCACCAGCCCGGGACATCAAGAGACCCAGTACTTC.

A few counts support this clonotype. The chain has TRBV2 and TRBJ2-7, with TRBD1 matching over 7 bases. Trimming took 2 bases from V and 1 from J; bases not matched to a gene: 2. CDR3 size: 14 residues. CDR1 and CDR2 from the germline V gene are SNHLY and FYNNEI. CDR3 DNA sequence: TGTGCCAGCAGTGAACAGACAGGGTCCTACGAGCAGTACTTC. Its protein is CASSEQTGSYEQYF.

CDR3 bases: TGTGCCAGCGGACATATGGCGTGGGATGGAAACACCATATATTTT. Translation gives CASGHMAWDGNTIYF. The V gene is TRBV10-3, the J gene TRBJ1-3; maybe TRBD1 (5 bases). Trimming removed 10 bases at V and 3 bases at J, with 19 bases between. Germline loops: CDR1 ENHRY, CDR2 SYGVKD. The CDR3 runs to 15 residues.

This clonotype was recorded at least ten times. The chain recombines TRBV7-2 with TRBJ1-4; D unclear. The CDR3 contains 14 residues. Per germline, CDR1 SGHTA and CDR2 FQGNSA. The germline V and J ends were trimmed by 1 base and 5 bases, with 8 bases remaining between them. Here the CDR3 DNA reads TGTGCCAGCAGCTTAGACTACGGGAATGAAAAACTGTTTTTT. Protein sequence: CASSLDYGNEKLFF.

This clonotype was detected many times. This sequence joins TRBV19 and TRBJ2-7, with D possibly being TRBD1 or TRBD2 (5 bases each). Germline V gene data show CDR1 as LNHDA and CDR2 as SQIVND (reference sequence). This CDR3 is 14 amino acids long. V lost 6 bases and J 5 bases, leaving 17 bases between the germline ends. CDR3 region: CASRPGPSFDEQYF. The DNA for the CDR3 is TGTGCCAGTAGGCCGGGACCCTCTTTTGACGAGCAGTACTTC.